This T cell receptor beta chain derives from a study of cytotoxic CD8 clonotypes in ibrutinib-treated CLL. At the level of the study: The samples contained over 250,000 productive templates on average. They also contained an average of approximately 100,000 productive rearrangements.

Trimming stripped 0 bases from V and 9 bases from J, with 3 bases between. Germline lookup yields CDR1 LNHDA and CDR2 SQIVND (reference sequence). The CDR3 is 11 amino acids. Sequenced by immunoSEQ multiplex PCR; TCRdb stores in-frame clones only, minus some. The sample records around 140,000 clones, about 84% being singletons. The TCR comes from a human donor with chronic lymphocytic leukemia. This sequence joins TRBV19 and TRBJ2-1; D is unclear. The starting material was PBMCs, obtained after 36 months of ibrutinib treatment. The CDR3: CASSIEFEQFF. Here the CDR3 DNA reads TGTGCCAGTAGTATAGAGTTTGAGCAGTTCTTC.